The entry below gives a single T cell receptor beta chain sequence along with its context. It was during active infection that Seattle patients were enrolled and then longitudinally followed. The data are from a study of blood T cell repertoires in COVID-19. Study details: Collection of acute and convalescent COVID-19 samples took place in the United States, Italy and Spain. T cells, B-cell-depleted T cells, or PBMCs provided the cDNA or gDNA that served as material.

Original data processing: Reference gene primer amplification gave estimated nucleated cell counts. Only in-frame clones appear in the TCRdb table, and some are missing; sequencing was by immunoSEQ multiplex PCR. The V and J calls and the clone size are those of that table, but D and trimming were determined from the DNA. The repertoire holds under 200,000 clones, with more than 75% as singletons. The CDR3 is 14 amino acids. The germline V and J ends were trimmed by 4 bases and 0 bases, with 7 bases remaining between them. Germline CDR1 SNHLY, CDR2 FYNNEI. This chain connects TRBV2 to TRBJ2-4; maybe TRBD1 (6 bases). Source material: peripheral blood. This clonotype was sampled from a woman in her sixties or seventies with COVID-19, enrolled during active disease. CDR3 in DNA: TGTGCCAGCAGTGCGGACAGAGCCAAAAACATTCAGTACTTC. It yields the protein CASSADRAKNIQYF. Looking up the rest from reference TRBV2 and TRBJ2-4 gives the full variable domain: EPEVTQTPSHQVTQMGQEVILRCVPISNHLYFYWYRQILGQKVEFLVSFYNNEISEKSEIFDDQFSVERPDGSNFTLKIRSTKLEDSAMYFCASSADRAKNIQYFGAGTRLSVL.